This T cell receptor (beta chain) was identified during a study of blood T cell repertoires in COVID-19. Study-level background: Whether acute or convalescent, the COVID-19 samples came from the United States, Italy and Spain.

Original handling: Estimation of nucleated cell counts was performed using reference gene primer amplification. TCRdb's copy holds only in-frame clones and misses some; the assay was immunoSEQ multiplex PCR. That table is the source of V, J and clone size, and D and trimming were worked out from the DNA. The table lists about 140,000 clones, 70% to 90% of them singletons. The CDR3 covers 16 residues. Trimming left V 5 bases short and J 1 base short, with 14 bases between. Germline V lookup: CDR1 SGHVS, CDR2 FQNEAQ. The chain has TRBV7-8 and TRBJ1-4; a possible D gene is TRBD1 (5 bases). The sample was peripheral blood. This clonotype was obtained from a woman aged 55-69 years with acute or convalescent COVID-19. CDR3 nucleotide sequence: TGTGCCAGCAGCCCGGCCGGACATATAACTAATGAAAAACTGTTTTTT. It specifies CASSPAGHITNEKLFF.